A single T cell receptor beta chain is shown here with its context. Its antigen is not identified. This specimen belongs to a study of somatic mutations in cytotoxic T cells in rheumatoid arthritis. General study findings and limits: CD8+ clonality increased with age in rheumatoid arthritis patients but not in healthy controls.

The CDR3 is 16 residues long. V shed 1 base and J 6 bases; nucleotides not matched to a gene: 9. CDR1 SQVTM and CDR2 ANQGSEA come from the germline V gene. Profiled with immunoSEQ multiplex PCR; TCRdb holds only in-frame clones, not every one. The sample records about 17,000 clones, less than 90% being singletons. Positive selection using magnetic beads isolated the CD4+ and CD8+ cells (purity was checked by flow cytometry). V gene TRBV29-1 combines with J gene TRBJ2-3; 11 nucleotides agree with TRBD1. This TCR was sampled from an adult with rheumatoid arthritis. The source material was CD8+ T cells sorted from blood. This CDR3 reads CSVEGLGQGAPDTQYF. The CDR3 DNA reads TGCAGCGTTGAAGGGCTCGGACAGGGGGCGCCGGATACGCAGTATTTT.